This T cell receptor (beta chain) comes out of a study of blood T cell repertoires in COVID-19. With 2 bases clipped from V and 0 bases from J, the junction kept 6 bases outside the gene matches. The germline V gene has CDR1 LNHDA and CDR2 SQIVND (reference sequence). The CDR3 spans 17 residues. Sequencing used immunoSEQ multiplex PCR; TCRdb keeps in-frame clones, though not all of them. The data hold about 62,000 clones, with 75% to 90% observed a single time. The rearrangement uses TRBV19 and TRBJ2-2, with TRBD2 matching over 7 bases. Specimen: peripheral blood. The receptor comes from a woman aged 80 or over with acute or convalescent COVID-19. The chain's CDR3 is CASSISGGMSNTGELFF. DNA of the CDR3: TGTGCCAGTAGTATATCCGGGGGGATGTCGAACACCGGGGAGCTGTTTTTT.